Listed here are 22 T cell receptor beta chains from one sample, sequenced in a study of T cell responses to AZD1222 COVID-19 vaccine. Produced via immunoSEQ multiplex PCR; TCRdb's table is partial and in-frame only. This table has around 100,000 clones, about nine tenths appearing once. The sequencing here drew on peripheral blood, taken on day 0 of AZD1222 vaccination. The source is an adult in good health.

This chain connects TRBV4-1 to TRBJ2-3, with unresolved D. V dropped 1 base and J dropped 3 bases, with 20 bases sitting between them. The CDR3 is 18 amino acids. Germline V gene data show CDR1 as MGHRA and CDR2 as YSYEKL. The CDR3 region is CASSQAPLRSPRTDTQYF. In DNA, the CDR3 is TGCGCCAGCAGCCAAGCACCCCTTCGGTCTCCCCGGACAGATACGCAGTATTTT.

The gene calls are TRBV20-1 and TRBJ2-5; D is tentatively TRBD1 or TRBD2 (5 bases each). V lost 6 bases to trimming and J lost 5 bases, with 10 bases between them. CDR1 and CDR2 (germline): DFQATT, SNEGSKA (reference sequence). The CDR3 covers 11 residues. CDR3 residues: CSALEGETQYF. CDR3 nucleotide sequence: TGCAGTGCATTAGAGGGGGAGACCCAGTACTTC.

The chain has TRBV7-3 and TRBJ1-1; D is perhaps TRBD1 (6 bases). Per germline, CDR1 SGHTA and CDR2 FQGTGA. The CDR3 covers 14 residues. The V end lost 5 bases, the J end lost 1 base, and 11 bases lay between the germline ends. The CDR3 DNA reads TGTGCCAGCAGCGAACAGGGAGAGAACACTGAAGCTTTCTTT. Amino acids: CASSEQGENTEAFF.

This rearrangement joins TRBV6-4 to TRBJ2-1; either TRBD1 or TRBD2 may supply D (6 bases each). V was shortened by 2 bases and J by 5 bases, with 16 bases between the two germline ends. This CDR3 has 16 residues. The germline CDR1 and CDR2 sequences are MRHNA and SNTAGT. The CDR3 DNA is TGTGCCAGCAGTGACCAGGTCGGGGGCGGGCACAATGAGCAGTTCTTC. It translates to CASSDQVGGGHNEQFF.

The chain carries TRBV20-1 and TRBJ2-2, with D hard to call. The germline V gene has CDR1 DFQATT and CDR2 SNEGSKA (reference sequence). V lost 2 bases and J 6 bases, leaving 4 bases between the germline ends. The CDR3 is 11 amino acids. This CDR3 reads CSARRPGELFF. The CDR3 DNA reads as TGCAGTGCTAGACGTCCCGGGGAGCTGTTTTTT.

The J gene is TRBJ2-3, the V gene TRBV27; tentatively, D is TRBD1 (5 bases). CDR1 is MNHEY, CDR2 SMNVEV, per germline (reference sequence). V was clipped by 5 bases and J by 0 bases, with 15 bases between them. The CDR3 has 16 residues. The CDR3: CASSPGPGASTDTQYF. Here the CDR3 DNA reads TGTGCCAGCAGTCCAGGGCCAGGCGCTAGCACAGATACGCAGTATTTT.

The table lists this clone with a count of one. The J gene is TRBJ1-4, the V gene TRBV18; no definite D call. The germline gives CDR1 KGHSH, CDR2 LQKENI. V dropped 0 bases and J dropped 8 bases, with 7 bases sitting between them. This CDR3 has 13 amino acids. Here the CDR3 reads CASSPPIREKLFF. DNA of the CDR3: TGTGCCAGCTCACCACCGATCAGAGAAAAACTGTTTTTT.

The chain combines TRBV27 with TRBJ1-2, with a weak D call TRBD1 (6 bases). Germline values: CDR1 MNHEY, CDR2 SMNVEV (reference sequence). This CDR3 region has 13 residues. Trimming took 4 bases from V and 0 from J, leaving 6 bases between them. This CDR3 reads CASSWGPNYGYTF. CDR3 in DNA: TGTGCCAGCAGTTGGGGGCCTAACTATGGCTACACCTTC.

In its sample, this clone was seen once. This chain connects TRBV5-1 to TRBJ1-2; no definite D call. Germline CDR1 and CDR2: SGHRS and YFSETQ. With 0 bases removed from V and 3 bases from J, the gap between germline ends came to 12 bases. The CDR3 spans 15 residues. The CDR3, as DNA: TGCGCCAGCAGCTTGGGGCCAAGGGAGGACTATGGCTACACCTTC. This translates into CASSLGPREDYGYTF.

This rearrangement joins TRBV28 to TRBJ2-7; D is tentatively TRBD1 or TRBD2 (5 bases each). CDR3 length equals 13 residues. Germline V gene lookup returns CDR1 MDHEN and CDR2 SYDVKM. V was pared by 2 bases and J by 2 bases, with 7 bases between. CDR3 amino acids: CASSLTGPYEQYF. CDR3 nucleotides: TGTGCCAGCAGTTTAACGGGGCCCTACGAGCAGTACTTC.

This chain uses TRBV29-1 with TRBJ2-1, with D hard to call. V was cut by 1 base and J by 9 bases, with 10 bases left in between. This CDR3 is 12 amino acids long. Germline V CDR1 and CDR2: SQVTM, ANQGSEA. The chain's CDR3 is CSVEVRAGEQFF. The CDR3 bases are TGCAGCGTTGAAGTAAGGGCAGGTGAGCAGTTCTTC.

The sample holds one count of this clone. The chain couples TRBV7-8 to TRBJ1-3; 7 bases align to TRBD1. The CDR3 runs to 14 residues. V was pared by 3 bases and J by 7 bases, with 6 bases of the junction left unmatched. The germline gives CDR1 SGHVS, CDR2 FQNEAQ. The CDR3 is CASSFAGGLNTIYF. The DNA for the CDR3 is TGTGCCAGCAGCTTTGCAGGGGGATTGAACACCATATATTTT.

The chain recombines TRBV27 with TRBJ2-1, with 7 bases matching TRBD2. The V gene end was trimmed by 6 bases and the J gene end by 10 bases; junction bases not matched to a gene: 3. CDR3 length: 11 amino acids. CDR1 and CDR2 from the germline V gene are MNHEY and SMNVEV (reference sequence). The CDR3 reads CASRGLPEQFF. The CDR3 nucleotides read TGTGCCAGCAGGGGACTACCCGAGCAGTTCTTC.

This sequence joins TRBV7-9 and TRBJ2-1, with 10 bases identical to TRBD2. Germline CDR1 is SEHNR and CDR2 is FQNEAQ (reference sequence). This CDR3 comprises 16 residues. Trimming removed 2 bases from V and 8 bases from J; junction bases left unmatched: 9. The CDR3 is CASSLTSGGDQDEQFF. DNA of the CDR3: TGTGCCAGCAGCTTAACCAGCGGGGGGGATCAGGATGAGCAGTTCTTC.

J is TRBJ1-4 and V is TRBV6-5; D is unresolved. The CDR3 has 15 amino acids. From germline, CDR1 is MNHEY and CDR2 SVGAGI. Trimming removed 0 bases at V and 2 bases at J, with 7 bases between. The CDR3 DNA sequence: TGTGCCAGCAGTTACTCGTCATACACTAATGAAAAACTGTTTTTT. It translates to CASSYSSYTNEKLFF.

The chain carries TRBV5-1 and TRBJ1-1; tentatively, D is TRBD1 (5 bases). The germline V gene has CDR1 SGHRS and CDR2 YFSETQ. V dropped 0 bases and J dropped 10 bases, with 13 bases sitting between them. This CDR3 contains 13 residues. CDR3 nucleotides: TGCGCCAGCAGCTTGGACGGAGGGGTGGCAGCTTTCTTT. It codes for CASSLDGGVAAFF. Combining the CDR3 with reference TRBV5-1 and TRBJ1-1 gives the whole variable domain KAGVTQTPRYLIKTRGQQVTLSCSPISGHRSVSWYQQTPGQGLQFLFEYFSETQRNKGNFPGRFSGRQFSNSRSEMNVSTLELGDSALYLCASSLDGGVAAFFGQGTRLTVV.

V gene TRBV11-3 combines with J gene TRBJ2-7, with D unclear. Germline V CDR1 and CDR2: SGHNT, YENEEA. The CDR3 has 14 amino acids. V lost 4 bases and J 2 bases, leaving 12 bases between the germline ends. The CDR3 protein is CASSSRTEPYEQYF. The CDR3, as DNA: TGTGCCAGCAGCTCGCGGACGGAGCCCTACGAGCAGTACTTC.

V gene TRBV9 combines with J gene TRBJ1-6; D uncertain. Germline lookup yields CDR1 SGDLS and CDR2 YYNGEE. Deletions cut 0 bases from V and 11 bases from J, with 3 bases between. The CDR3 runs to 11 residues. CDR3 in DNA: TGTGCCAGCAGCGTAGTTCCACCCCTCCACTTT. This gives the protein CASSVVPPLHF. The full variable domain, with the rest looked up from reference TRBV9 and TRBJ1-6, is DSGVTQTPKHLITATGQRVTLRCSPRSGDLSVYWYQQSLDQGLQFLIQYYNGEERAKGNILERFSAQQFPDLHSELNLSSLELGDSALYFCASSVVPPLHFGNGTRLTVT.

The CDR3 reads CASSLRQGAYGGYTF. CDR3 sequence (DNA): TGTGCCAGCAGCTTGAGACAGGGGGCTTACGGTGGCTACACCTTC. The chain joins TRBV7-2 to TRBJ1-2, with 10 nucleotides matching TRBD1. V lost 3 bases to trimming and J lost 7 bases; unmatched junction nucleotides: 8. The CDR3 is made up of 15 amino acids. Per the germline V gene, CDR1 is SGHTA and CDR2 is FQGNSA.

The gene calls are TRBV4-3 and TRBJ2-7; D might be TRBD1 (5 bases). Germline loops: CDR1 LGHNA, CDR2 YSLEER. This CDR3 is built from 16 residues. V lost 0 bases, J lost 4 bases, and 16 bases lay in between. CDR3 DNA: TGCGCCAGCAGCCAAGAGTTCGAAGGGGCTTGGTACGAGCAGTACTTC. Residues: CASSQEFEGAWYEQYF.

The CDR3 loop is CASSPALGRGAEYGYTF. DNA for the CDR3: TGTGCCAGCTCACCAGCACTAGGGCGGGGGGCCGAGTATGGCTACACCTTC. The rearrangement joins TRBV18 to TRBJ1-2; a weak D match, TRBD1 (6 bases). The CDR3 sequence is 17 residues long. V was trimmed by 2 bases and J by 5 bases, leaving 21 bases between them. In germline, CDR1 is KGHSH, CDR2 LQKENI.

The chain is built from TRBV5-4 and TRBJ1-6; 8 nucleotides match TRBD1. CDR1 and CDR2 (germline): SGHNT, YYREEE (reference sequence). Trimming at V came to 8 bases and at J to 9 bases, leaving 7 bases not matched to a gene. The length of the CDR3 is 13 residues. This chain's CDR3 is CASTAGQGSPLHF. CDR3 nucleotide sequence: TGTGCCAGTACGGCAGGACAGGGTTCACCCCTCCACTTT.